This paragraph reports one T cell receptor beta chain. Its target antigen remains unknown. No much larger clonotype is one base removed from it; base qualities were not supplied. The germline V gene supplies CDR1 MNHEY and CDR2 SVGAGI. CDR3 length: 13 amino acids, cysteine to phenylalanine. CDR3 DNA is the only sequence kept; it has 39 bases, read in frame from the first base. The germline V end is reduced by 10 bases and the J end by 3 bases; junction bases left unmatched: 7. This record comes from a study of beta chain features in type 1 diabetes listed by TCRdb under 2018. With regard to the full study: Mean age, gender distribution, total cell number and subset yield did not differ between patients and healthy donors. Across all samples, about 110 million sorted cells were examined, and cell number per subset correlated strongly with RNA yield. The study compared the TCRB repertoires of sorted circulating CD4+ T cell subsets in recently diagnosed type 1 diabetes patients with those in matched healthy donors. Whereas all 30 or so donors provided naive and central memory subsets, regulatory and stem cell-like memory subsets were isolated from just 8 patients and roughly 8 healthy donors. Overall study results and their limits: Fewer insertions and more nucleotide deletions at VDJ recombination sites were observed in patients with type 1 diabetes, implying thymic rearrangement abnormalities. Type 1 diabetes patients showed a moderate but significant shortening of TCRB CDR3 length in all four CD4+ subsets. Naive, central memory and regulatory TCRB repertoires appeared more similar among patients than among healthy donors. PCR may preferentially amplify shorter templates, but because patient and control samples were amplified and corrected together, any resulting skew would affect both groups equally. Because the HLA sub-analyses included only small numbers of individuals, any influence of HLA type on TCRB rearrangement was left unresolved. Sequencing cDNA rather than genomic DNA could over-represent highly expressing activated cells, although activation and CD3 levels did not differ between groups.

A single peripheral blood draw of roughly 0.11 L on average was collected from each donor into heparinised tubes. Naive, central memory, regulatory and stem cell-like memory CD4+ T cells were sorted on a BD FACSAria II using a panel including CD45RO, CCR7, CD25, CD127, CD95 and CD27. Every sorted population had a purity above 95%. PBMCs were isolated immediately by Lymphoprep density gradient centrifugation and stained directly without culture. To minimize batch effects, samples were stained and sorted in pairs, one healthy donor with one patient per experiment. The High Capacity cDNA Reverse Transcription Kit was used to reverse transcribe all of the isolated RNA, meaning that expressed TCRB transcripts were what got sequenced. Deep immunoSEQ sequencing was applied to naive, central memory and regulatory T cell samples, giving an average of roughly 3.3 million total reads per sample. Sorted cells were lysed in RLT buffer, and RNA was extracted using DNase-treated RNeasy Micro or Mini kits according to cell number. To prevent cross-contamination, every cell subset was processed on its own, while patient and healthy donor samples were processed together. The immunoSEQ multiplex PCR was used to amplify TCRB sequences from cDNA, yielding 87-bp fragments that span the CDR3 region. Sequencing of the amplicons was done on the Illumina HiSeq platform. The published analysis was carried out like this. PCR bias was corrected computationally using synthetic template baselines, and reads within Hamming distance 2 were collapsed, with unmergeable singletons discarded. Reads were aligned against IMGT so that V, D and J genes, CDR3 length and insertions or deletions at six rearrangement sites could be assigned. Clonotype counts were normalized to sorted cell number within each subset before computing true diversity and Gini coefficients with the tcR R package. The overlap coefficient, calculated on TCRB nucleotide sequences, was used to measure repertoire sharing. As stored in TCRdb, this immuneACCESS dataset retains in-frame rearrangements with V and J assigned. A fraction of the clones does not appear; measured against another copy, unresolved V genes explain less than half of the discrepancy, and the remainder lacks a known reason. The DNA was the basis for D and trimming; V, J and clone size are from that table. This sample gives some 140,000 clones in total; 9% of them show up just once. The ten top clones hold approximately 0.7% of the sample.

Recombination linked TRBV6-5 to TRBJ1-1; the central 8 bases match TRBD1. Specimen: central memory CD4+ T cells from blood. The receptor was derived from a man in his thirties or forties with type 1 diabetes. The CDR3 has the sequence CAIKTTGDTEAFF. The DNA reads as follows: TGTGCCATCAAAACGACAGGGGACACTGAAGCTTTCTTT.